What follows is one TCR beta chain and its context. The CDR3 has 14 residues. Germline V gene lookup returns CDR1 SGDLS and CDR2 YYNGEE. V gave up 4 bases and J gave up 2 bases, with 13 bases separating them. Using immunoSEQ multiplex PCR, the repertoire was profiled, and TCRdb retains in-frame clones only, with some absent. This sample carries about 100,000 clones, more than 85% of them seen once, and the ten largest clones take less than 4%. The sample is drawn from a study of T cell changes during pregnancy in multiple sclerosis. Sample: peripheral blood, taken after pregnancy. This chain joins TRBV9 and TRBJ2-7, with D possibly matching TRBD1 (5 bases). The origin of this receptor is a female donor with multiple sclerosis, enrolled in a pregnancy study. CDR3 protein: CASSLGHPPYEQYF. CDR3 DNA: TGTGCCAGCAGCCTCGGACATCCCCCCTACGAGCAGTACTTC.